The next 17 T cell receptor beta chains were all read from a single sample in a study of T cells in Graves' hyperthyroidism and ophthalmopathy. Amplified TCR beta CDR3 regions came from RNA transcripts. The HTBI set primed first-round TCR CDR3 RT-PCR. MiXCR, run by TCRdb on the multiplex PCR reads, gives a single entry per CDR3 protein. The table has 700,000 or so distinct CDR3 sequences, over 15% seen once. Sequenced: blood. Receptors originate from a man in his late teens or twenties with Graves' hyperthyroidism.

This clonotype was counted between two and nine times. This chain links TRBV29-1 with TRBJ2-3; 10 bases map to TRBD1. Trimming took 6 bases from V and 1 from J; bases not matched to a gene: 1. Per the germline V gene, CDR1 is SQVTM and CDR2 is ANQGSEA. This CDR3 has 13 amino acids. The CDR3 is CSVGTGGTDTQYF. The CDR3, as DNA: TGCAGCGTCGGGACAGGGGGCACAGATACGCAGTATTTT.

This chain uses TRBV20-1 with TRBJ2-3; D might be TRBD2 (5 bases). The CDR3 is 13 residues long. Per the germline V gene, CDR1 is DFQATT and CDR2 is SNEGSKA (reference sequence). Trimming removed 3 bases at V and 5 bases at J, with 12 bases between. CDR3 residues: CSARKGDVDTQYF. For the CDR3, the DNA is TGCAGTGCTAGGAAGGGAGACGTAGATACGCAGTATTTT.

This clonotype occurred many times. V usage is TRBV7-3 and J usage is TRBJ2-3, with D unclear. The CDR3 totals 14 residues. The V end lost 2 bases, the J end lost 1 base, and 7 bases lay between the germline ends. The V gene's germline CDR1 is SGHTA and CDR2 FQGTGA. The CDR3 DNA follows: TGTGCCAGCAGCTTATCCCCGGGCACAGATACGCAGTATTTT. Amino acids: CASSLSPGTDTQYF.

This chain joins TRBV12-3 or TRBV12-4 and TRBJ2-1, with TRBD2 matching 16 bases. The CDR3 runs 14 residues. With 6 bases clipped from V and 13 bases from J, the junction kept 6 bases outside the gene matches. CDR3 amino acids: CASRPGTSGRGQFF. The CDR3 DNA follows: TGTGCCAGCAGACCCGGGACTAGCGGGAGGGGACAGTTCTTC.

The rearrangement uses TRBV28 and TRBJ2-7, with 7 bases lining up with TRBD1. The ends lost 7 bases at V and 2 bases at J; junction bases unmatched: 11. Germline V gives CDR1 MDHEN, CDR2 SYDVKM. The CDR3 is made up of 15 amino acids. CDR3 DNA sequence: TGTGCCAGCACCCCCGTTCAGGGGGTACCCTACGAGCAGTACTTC. Residues: CASTPVQGVPYEQYF. The full variable domain, with the rest looked up from reference TRBV28 and TRBJ2-7, is DVKVTQSSRYLVKRTGEKVFLECVQDMDHENMFWYRQDPGLGLRLIYFSYDVKMKEKGDIPEGYSVSREKKERFSLILESASTNQTSMYLCASTPVQGVPYEQYFGPGTRLTVT.

The sample holds many counts of this clonotype. The rearrangement links TRBV2 to TRBJ1-1; D is ambiguous. V lost 10 bases and J lost 0, with 15 bases in between. CDR3 size: 14 residues. Germline V CDR1 and CDR2: SNHLY, FYNNEI. The CDR3 region has the DNA TGTGCCACCATGAGAATGGGAGTGAACACTGAAGCTTTCTTT. Its protein product is CATMRMGVNTEAFF.

This clonotype has more than one count but fewer than ten. The chain joins TRBV5-1 to TRBJ2-5, with 12 bases matching TRBD1. The CDR3 length is 16 residues. CDR1 and CDR2 (germline): SGHRS, YFSETQ. V was clipped by 4 bases and J by 2 bases; unmatched bases: 6. CDR3 sequence: CASSVGTGGLQETQYF. CDR3 in DNA: TGCGCCAGCAGCGTAGGGACAGGGGGCTTACAAGAGACCCAGTACTTC.

The chain employs TRBV12-3 or TRBV12-4 and TRBJ2-1; 8 positions match TRBD2. Germline trimming cut 5 bases from V and 3 bases from J; bases unmatched to any gene: 6. The CDR3 is 15 amino acids. The CDR3 DNA is TGTGCCAGCAGTCTTTTACTAGCGGACTACAATGAGCAGTTCTTC. Translating it yields CASSLLLADYNEQFF.

This clonotype was recorded many times. This rearrangement joins TRBV11-1 to TRBJ2-1; D might be TRBD1 or TRBD2, each matching 5 bases. The CDR3 has 16 amino acids. With 0 bases removed from V and 2 bases from J, the gap between germline ends came to 11 bases. The germline V gene has CDR1 SGHAT and CDR2 FQDESV (reference sequence). The CDR3 DNA follows: TGTGCCAGCAGCTTAGCGCTGGGGGTGGCCTACAATGAGCAGTTCTTC. Translating gives CASSLALGVAYNEQFF. The full variable domain, completed using reference TRBV11-1 and TRBJ2-1, is EAEVAQSPRYKITEKSQAVAFWCDPISGHATLYWYRQILGQGPELLVQFQDESVVDDSQLPKDRFSAERLKGVDSTLKIQPAELGDSAMYLCASSLALGVAYNEQFFGPGTRLTVL.

This clonotype was detected only a few times. The CDR3 DNA reads as TGCAGCGCTGAGAGAGAGACCCAGTACTTC. It yields the protein CSAERETQYF. The rearrangement uses TRBV20-1 and TRBJ2-5; D is ambiguous. This CDR3 region has 10 residues. CDR1 is DFQATT, CDR2 SNEGSKA, per germline (reference sequence).

The chain has TRBV20-1 and TRBJ2-7; D is uncertain. Germline CDR1 reads DFQATT; CDR2 reads SNEGSKA (reference sequence). Between the trimmed V and J ends, which lost 0 bases and 0 bases, there was a span of 15 bases. This CDR3 has 16 amino acids. CDR3 DNA sequence: TGCAGTGCTAGAGATCGAAGTAGTTGGGACTCCTACGAGCAGTACTTC. Residues: CSARDRSSWDSYEQYF.

V is TRBV19 and J is TRBJ2-7, with 7 bases fitting TRBD1. V shed 5 bases and J 3 bases; nucleotides not matched to a gene: 7. Germline V gives CDR1 LNHDA, CDR2 SQIVND (reference sequence). The CDR3 consists of 14 residues. The CDR3 DNA reads TGTGCCAGTAGTCCCGACCGACAGGGCTACGAGCAGTACTTC. It yields the protein CASSPDRQGYEQYF.

The chain employs TRBV6-1 and TRBJ2-7; TRBD2 aligns across 7 bases. Germline V gene data show CDR1 as MNHNS and CDR2 as SASEGT. Losses at the gene ends were 2 bases for V and 0 bases for J; bases not matched to a gene: 7. CDR3 size: 16 residues. This chain's CDR3 is CASSELGTTISYEQYF. Written as DNA, the CDR3 is TGTGCCAGCAGTGAACTTGGGACTACTATCTCCTACGAGCAGTACTTC.

Ten or more counts support this clonotype. CDR3 residues: CASRPGTSGRSEQYF. Here the CDR3 DNA reads TGTGCCAGCAGACCCGGGACTAGCGGGAGAAGCGAGCAGTACTTC. The chain carries TRBV28 and TRBJ2-7; 14 bases fit TRBD2. Per germline, CDR1 MDHEN and CDR2 SYDVKM. After removal of 6 bases from V and 6 bases from J, the junction contained 7 bases not matched to a gene. The CDR3 contains 15 residues.

This clonotype was seen many times. V usage is TRBV28 and J usage is TRBJ2-7; 7 positions agree with TRBD1. J lost 3 bases, V lost 5 bases, and 10 bases had no gene match. Germline V gene sequence: CDR1 MDHEN, CDR2 SYDVKM. The CDR3 spans 15 residues. CDR3: CASSTPGRGFYEQYF. The DNA for the CDR3 is TGTGCCAGCAGTACCCCTGGCAGGGGGTTCTACGAGCAGTACTTC.

V usage is TRBV7-8 and J usage is TRBJ2-1, with 9 bases aligning to TRBD2. The CDR3 extends over 16 amino acids. From germline, CDR1 is SGHVS and CDR2 FQNEAQ. The trim removed 5 bases at V and 10 bases at J, leaving 15 bases unmatched. As DNA, the CDR3 is TGTGCCAGCAGCCCACAGGCCGGGACTAGCCTTCGGGAGCAGTTCTTC. Protein: CASSPQAGTSLREQFF.

This clonotype was found many times. This chain joins TRBV15 and TRBJ2-1; 7 bases are a match to TRBD2. The CDR3 runs to 15 residues. Germline-derived CDR1 and CDR2 are LNHNV and YYDKDF (reference sequence). V trimming: 0 bases; J trimming: 8 bases; junction bases outside the gene matches: 7. This CDR3 is CATSRDGGSRDEQFF. The DNA of the CDR3 is TGTGCCACCAGCAGAGATGGCGGGAGTAGGGATGAGCAGTTCTTC.